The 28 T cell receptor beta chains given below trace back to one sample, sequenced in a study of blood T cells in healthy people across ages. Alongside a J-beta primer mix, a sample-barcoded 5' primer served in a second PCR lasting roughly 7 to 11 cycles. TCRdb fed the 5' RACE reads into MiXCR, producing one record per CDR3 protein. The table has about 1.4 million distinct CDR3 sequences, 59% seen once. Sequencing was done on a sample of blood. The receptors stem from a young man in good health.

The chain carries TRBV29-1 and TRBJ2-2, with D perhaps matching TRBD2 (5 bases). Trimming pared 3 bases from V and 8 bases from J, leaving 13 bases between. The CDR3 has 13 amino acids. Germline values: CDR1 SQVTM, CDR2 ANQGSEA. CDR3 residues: CSVELVWRGELFF. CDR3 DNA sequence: TGCAGCGTTGAGCTCGTTTGGAGGGGGGAGCTGTTTTTT.

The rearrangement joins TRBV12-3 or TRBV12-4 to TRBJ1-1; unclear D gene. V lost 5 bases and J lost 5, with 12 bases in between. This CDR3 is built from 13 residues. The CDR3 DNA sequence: TGTGCCAGCAGTGACGGGGTGTCAACTGAAGCTTTCTTT. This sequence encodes CASSDGVSTEAFF.

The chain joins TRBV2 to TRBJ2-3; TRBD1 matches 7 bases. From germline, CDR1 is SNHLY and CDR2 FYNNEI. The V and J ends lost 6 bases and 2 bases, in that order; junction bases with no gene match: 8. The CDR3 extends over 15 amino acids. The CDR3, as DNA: TGTGCCAGCAGACGAGGGACAGTCTCCACAGATACGCAGTATTTT. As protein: CASRRGTVSTDTQYF.

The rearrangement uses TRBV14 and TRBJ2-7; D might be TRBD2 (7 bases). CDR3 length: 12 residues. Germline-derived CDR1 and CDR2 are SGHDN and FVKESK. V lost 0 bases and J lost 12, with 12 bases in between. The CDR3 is CASSQDTGGLYF. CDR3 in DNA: TGTGCCAGCAGCCAAGATACGGGGGGCCTGTACTTC.

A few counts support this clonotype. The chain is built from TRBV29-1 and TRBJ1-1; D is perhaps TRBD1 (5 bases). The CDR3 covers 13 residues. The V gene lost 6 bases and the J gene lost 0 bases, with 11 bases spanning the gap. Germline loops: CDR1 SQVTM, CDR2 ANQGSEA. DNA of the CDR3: TGCAGCGTGAACCCGGGACTGAACACTGAAGCTTTCTTT. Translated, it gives CSVNPGLNTEAFF.

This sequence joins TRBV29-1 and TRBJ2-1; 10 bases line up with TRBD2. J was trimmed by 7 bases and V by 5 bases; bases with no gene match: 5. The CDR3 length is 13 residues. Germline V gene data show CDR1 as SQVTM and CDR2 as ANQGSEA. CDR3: CSVFLAGDNEQFF. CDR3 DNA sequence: TGCAGCGTTTTCCTAGCGGGAGATAATGAGCAGTTCTTC.

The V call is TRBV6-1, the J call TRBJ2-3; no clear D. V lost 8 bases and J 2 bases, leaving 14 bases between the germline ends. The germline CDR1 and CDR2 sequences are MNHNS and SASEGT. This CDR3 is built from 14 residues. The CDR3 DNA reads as TGTGCCAGCGGTCGTGGGGTCTCCACAGATACGCAGTATTTT. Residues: CASGRGVSTDTQYF.

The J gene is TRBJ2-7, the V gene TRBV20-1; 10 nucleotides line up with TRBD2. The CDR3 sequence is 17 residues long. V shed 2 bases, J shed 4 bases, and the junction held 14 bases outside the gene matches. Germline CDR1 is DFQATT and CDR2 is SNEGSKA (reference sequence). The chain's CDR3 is CSARLSRPSGSRYEQYF. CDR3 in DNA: TGCAGTGCTAGACTATCCCGCCCTAGCGGGAGCCGGTACGAGCAGTACTTC.

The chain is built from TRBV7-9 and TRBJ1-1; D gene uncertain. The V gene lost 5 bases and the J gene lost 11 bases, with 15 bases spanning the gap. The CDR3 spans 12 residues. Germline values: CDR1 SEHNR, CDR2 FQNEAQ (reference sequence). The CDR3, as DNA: TGTGCCAGCAGCCCCGGGGTCTCACGGGCTTTCTTT. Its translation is CASSPGVSRAFF.

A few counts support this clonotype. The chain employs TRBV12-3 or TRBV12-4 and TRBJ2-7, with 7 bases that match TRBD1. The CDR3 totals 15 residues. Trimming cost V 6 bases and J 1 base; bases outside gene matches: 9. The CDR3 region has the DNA TGTGCCAGCAGCGCAGGACAGGCCCCTTCCTACGAGCAGTACTTC. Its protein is CASSAGQAPSYEQYF.

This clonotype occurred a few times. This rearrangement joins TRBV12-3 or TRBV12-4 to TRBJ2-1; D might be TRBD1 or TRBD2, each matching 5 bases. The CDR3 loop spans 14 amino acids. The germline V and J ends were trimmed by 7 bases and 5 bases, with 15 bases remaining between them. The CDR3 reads CASNIPGRNNEQFF. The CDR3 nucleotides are TGTGCCAGCAATATACCGGGACGGAACAATGAGCAGTTCTTC.

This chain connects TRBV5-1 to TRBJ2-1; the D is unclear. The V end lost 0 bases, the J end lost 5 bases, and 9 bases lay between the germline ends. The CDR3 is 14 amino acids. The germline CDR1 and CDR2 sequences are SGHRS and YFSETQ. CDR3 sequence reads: CASSLVRGDNEQFF. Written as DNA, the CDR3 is TGCGCCAGCAGCTTGGTTAGAGGAGACAATGAGCAGTTCTTC. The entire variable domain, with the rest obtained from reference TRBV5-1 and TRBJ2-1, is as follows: KAGVTQTPRYLIKTRGQQVTLSCSPISGHRSVSWYQQTPGQGLQFLFEYFSETQRNKGNFPGRFSGRQFSNSRSEMNVSTLELGDSALYLCASSLVRGDNEQFFGPGTRLTVL.

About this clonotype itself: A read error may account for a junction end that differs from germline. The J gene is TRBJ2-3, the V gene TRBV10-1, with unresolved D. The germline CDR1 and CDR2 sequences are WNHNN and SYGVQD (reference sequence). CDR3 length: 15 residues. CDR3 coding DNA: TGCGCCAGCGGTGAGGCCAGCCTAAGCACAGATACGCAGTATTTT. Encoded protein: CASGEASLSTDTQYF.

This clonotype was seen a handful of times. Here the CDR3 reads CSATRISSSYEQYF. The CDR3 nucleotides are TGCAGTGCTACGCGGATCTCTTCTTCCTACGAGCAGTACTTC. V usage is TRBV20-1 and J usage is TRBJ2-7; D unclear. Per germline, CDR1 DFQATT and CDR2 SNEGSKA (reference sequence). The CDR3 is 14 amino acids. V shed 4 bases and J shed 1 base, with 14 bases lying between them.

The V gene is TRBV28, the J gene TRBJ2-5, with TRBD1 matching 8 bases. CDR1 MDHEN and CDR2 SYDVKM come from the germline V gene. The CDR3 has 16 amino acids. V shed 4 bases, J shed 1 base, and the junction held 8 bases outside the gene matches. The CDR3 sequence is CASSSPTGTGQETQYF. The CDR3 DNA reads TGTGCCAGCAGTTCCCCAACCGGGACAGGCCAAGAGACCCAGTACTTC.

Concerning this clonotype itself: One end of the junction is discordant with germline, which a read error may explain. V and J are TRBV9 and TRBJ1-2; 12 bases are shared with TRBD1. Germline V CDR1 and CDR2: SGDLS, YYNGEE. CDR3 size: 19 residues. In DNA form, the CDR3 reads TGTGCCGGCAGCGTCCCCGGAGCGGGACAGGGGGCGTGGAGCTATGGCTACACCTTC. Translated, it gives CAGSVPGAGQGAWSYGYTF.

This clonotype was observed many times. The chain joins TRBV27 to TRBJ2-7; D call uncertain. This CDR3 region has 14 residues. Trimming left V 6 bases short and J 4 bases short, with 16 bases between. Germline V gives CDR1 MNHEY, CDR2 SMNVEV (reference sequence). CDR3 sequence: CASRGWSLGYEQYF. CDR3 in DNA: TGTGCCAGCAGGGGGTGGAGCCTAGGTTACGAGCAGTACTTC.

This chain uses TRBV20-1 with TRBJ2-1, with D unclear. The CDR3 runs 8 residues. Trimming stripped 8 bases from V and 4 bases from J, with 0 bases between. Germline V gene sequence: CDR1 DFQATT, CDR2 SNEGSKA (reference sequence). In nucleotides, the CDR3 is TGCAGTTACAATGAGCAGTTCTTC. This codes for CSYNEQFF.

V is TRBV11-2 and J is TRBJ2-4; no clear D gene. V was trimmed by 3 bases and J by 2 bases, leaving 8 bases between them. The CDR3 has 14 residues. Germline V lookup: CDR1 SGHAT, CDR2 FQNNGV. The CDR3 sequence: CASSLAVSKNIQYF. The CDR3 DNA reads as TGTGCCAGCAGCTTGGCCGTTTCCAAAAACATTCAGTACTTC.

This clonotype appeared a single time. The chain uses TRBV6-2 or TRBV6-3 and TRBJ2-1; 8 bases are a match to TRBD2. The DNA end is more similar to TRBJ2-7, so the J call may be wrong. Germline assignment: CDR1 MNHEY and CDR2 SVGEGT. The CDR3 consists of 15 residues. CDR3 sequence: CASSYGIAGYNEQYF. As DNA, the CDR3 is TGTGCCAGCAGTTACGGGATAGCGGGGTACAATGAGCAGTACTTC.

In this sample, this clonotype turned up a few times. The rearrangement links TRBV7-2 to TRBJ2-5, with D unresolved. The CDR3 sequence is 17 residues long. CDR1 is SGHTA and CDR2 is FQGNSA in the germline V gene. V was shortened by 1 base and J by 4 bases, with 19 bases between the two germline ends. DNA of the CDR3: TGTGCCAGCAGCTTAGGGTTATTGTCACCTTCCGGAGAGACCCAGTACTTC. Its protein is CASSLGLLSPSGETQYF.

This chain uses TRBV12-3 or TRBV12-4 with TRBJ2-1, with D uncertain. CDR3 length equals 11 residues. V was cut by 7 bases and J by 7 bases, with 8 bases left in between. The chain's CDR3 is CASTNKNEQFF. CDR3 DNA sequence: TGTGCCAGCACCAACAAGAATGAGCAGTTCTTC.

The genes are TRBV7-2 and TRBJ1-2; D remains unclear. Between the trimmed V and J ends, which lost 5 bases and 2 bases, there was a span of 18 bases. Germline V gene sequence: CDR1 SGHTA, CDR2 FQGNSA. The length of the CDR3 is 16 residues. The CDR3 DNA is TGTGCCAGCAGCCCCGGGTCCGCCTTTCTCAACTATGGCTACACCTTC. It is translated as CASSPGSAFLNYGYTF. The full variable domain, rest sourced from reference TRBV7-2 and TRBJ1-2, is GAGVSQSPSNKVTEKGKDVELRCDPISGHTALYWYRQSLGQGLEFLIYFQGNSAPDKSGLPSDRFSAERTGGSVSTLTIQRTQQEDSAVYLCASSPGSAFLNYGYTFGSGTRLTVV.

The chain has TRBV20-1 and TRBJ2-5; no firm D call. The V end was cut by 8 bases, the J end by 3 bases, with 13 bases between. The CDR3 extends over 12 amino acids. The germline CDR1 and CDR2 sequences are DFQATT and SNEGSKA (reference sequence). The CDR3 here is CSTDGQKETQYF. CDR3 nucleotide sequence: TGCAGTACGGACGGCCAAAAAGAGACCCAGTACTTC.

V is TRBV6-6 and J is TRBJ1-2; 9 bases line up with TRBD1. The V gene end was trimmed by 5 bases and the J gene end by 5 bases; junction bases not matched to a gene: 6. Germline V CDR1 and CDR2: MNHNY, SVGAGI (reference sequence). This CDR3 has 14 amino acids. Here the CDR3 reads CASSDTDRGYGYTF. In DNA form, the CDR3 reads TGTGCCAGCAGTGATACGGACAGGGGTTATGGCTACACCTTC.

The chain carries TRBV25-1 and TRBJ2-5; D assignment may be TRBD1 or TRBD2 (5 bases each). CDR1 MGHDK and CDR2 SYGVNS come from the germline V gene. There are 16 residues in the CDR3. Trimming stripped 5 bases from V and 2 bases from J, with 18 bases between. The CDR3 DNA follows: TGTGCCAGCAGTAACTATGGGGACGACGGGCAAGAGACCCAGTACTTC. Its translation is CASSNYGDDGQETQYF.

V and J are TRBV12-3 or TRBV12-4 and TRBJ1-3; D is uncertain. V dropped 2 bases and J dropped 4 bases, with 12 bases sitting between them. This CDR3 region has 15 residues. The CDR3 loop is CASSLTQFGGNTIYF. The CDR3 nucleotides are TGTGCCAGCAGTTTAACTCAATTCGGCGGAAACACCATATATTTT.

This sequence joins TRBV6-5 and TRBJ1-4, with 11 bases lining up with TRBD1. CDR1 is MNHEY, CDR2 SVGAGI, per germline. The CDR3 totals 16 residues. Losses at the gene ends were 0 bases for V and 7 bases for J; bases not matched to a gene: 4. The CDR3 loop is CASSYSPGQGGEKLFF. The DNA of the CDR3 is TGTGCCAGCAGTTACTCCCCGGGACAGGGGGGTGAAAAACTGTTTTTT.